The 32 T cell receptor beta chains below all came from one sample that was sequenced in a study of blood T cell repertoires in COVID-19. Sequencing used immunoSEQ multiplex PCR; TCRdb keeps in-frame clones, though not all of them. Of about 250,000 clones detected, less than 90% appear once; the ten largest clones hold 2.5% to 3.5%. The specimen sequenced was PBMCs or T cells enriched from blood (not recorded which). Receptors originate from a woman in her forties or fifties who had recovered from COVID-19.

The rearrangement joins TRBV5-8 to TRBJ1-5; D ambiguous. The V and J ends lost 0 bases and 9 bases respectively, with 10 bases between them. CDR3 length equals 13 residues. The V gene's germline CDR1 is SGHTS and CDR2 YDEGEE. CDR3: CASSLEEPRPQHF. The CDR3 DNA reads TGTGCCAGCAGCTTGGAGGAGCCTCGGCCCCAGCATTTT.

V usage is TRBV28 and J usage is TRBJ2-7; 11 nucleotides match TRBD2. The J segment lost 6 bases and the V segment lost 3 bases, leaving 7 bases of the junction unmatched. The CDR3 loop spans 15 amino acids. The germline V gene encodes CDR1 MDHEN and CDR2 SYDVKM. The CDR3 DNA is TGTGCCAGCAGTTTTCAACTTCTAGCGGGAGGCGAGCAGTACTTC. It codes for CASSFQLLAGGEQYF.

The chain joins TRBV27 to TRBJ2-1; TRBD1 aligns across 7 bases. The V and J ends lost 5 bases and 5 bases, in that order; junction bases with no gene match: 9. Germline V gene data show CDR1 as MNHEY and CDR2 as SMNVEV (reference sequence). The CDR3 spans 15 residues. In DNA, the CDR3 is TGTGCCAGCAGTCCTGGACAGGTTTCACACAATGAGCAGTTCTTC. Protein product: CASSPGQVSHNEQFF.

V usage is TRBV19 and J usage is TRBJ1-2; D is uncertain. V was clipped by 3 bases and J by 6 bases, with 14 bases between them. The CDR3 has 14 residues. CDR1 and CDR2 (germline): LNHDA, SQIVND (reference sequence). CDR3 coding DNA: TGTGCCAGTAGTATCCCCTCTAGTCACGATGGCTACACCTTC. Protein sequence: CASSIPSSHDGYTF.

The CDR3 coding sequence is TGCGCCAGCAGTCAAAATTTCAAGGACTTATATGGCTACACCTTC. It yields the protein CASSQNFKDLYGYTF. The chain couples TRBV23-1 to TRBJ1-2; no clear D. TRBV23-1 is filed as an ORF, its function uncertain. The CDR3 spans 15 residues. V lost 2 bases and J 5 bases, leaving 15 bases between the germline ends.

The DNA of the CDR3 is TGTGCCAGCAGCTTGTATCAGGGGAGCAACACTGAAGCTTTCTTT. It translates to CASSLYQGSNTEAFF. The V call is TRBV5-5, the J call TRBJ1-1, with a weak D call TRBD1 (6 bases). The germline V gene encodes CDR1 SGHKS and CDR2 YYEKEE (reference sequence). V was pared by 1 base and J by 2 bases, with 12 bases between. CDR3 length: 15 amino acids.

In DNA, the CDR3 is TGTGCCAGCAGTTACTTGCCCGGGACTAGCTTTGGAGAGACCCAGTACTTC. Its translation: CASSYLPGTSFGETQYF. V gene TRBV6-2 or TRBV6-3 combines with J gene TRBJ2-5; TRBD2 aligns across 9 bases. This CDR3 spans 17 amino acids. CDR1 MNHEY and CDR2 SVGEGT come from the germline V gene. Trimming took 1 base from V and 4 from J; bases not matched to a gene: 10.

The gene calls are TRBV7-2 and TRBJ2-1; 10 positions agree with TRBD1. Germline CDR1 and CDR2: SGHTA and FQGNSA. The CDR3 extends over 15 amino acids. V lost 0 bases and J lost 8; bases outside the gene matches: 4. CDR3 coding DNA: TGTGCCAGCAGCTTAGCCGGGACAGGGGACTATGAGCAGTTCTTC. Protein sequence: CASSLAGTGDYEQFF.

Comments on this clone: One junction end does not reproduce the germline sequence, and a read error may be involved. The chain uses TRBV13 and TRBJ2-1, with 9 bases aligning to TRBD2. The CDR3 has 21 amino acids. Germline V CDR1 and CDR2: PRHDT, FYEKMQ (reference sequence). The CDR3 loop is CASSIGADWLAGRSSYNEQFF. The CDR3 nucleotides are TGTGCCAGCAGCATAGGAGCAGACTGGCTAGCGGGAAGGAGCTCCTACAATGAGCAGTTCTTC.

This chain links TRBV6-1 with TRBJ2-7, with a weak D call TRBD2 (5 bases). Germline V gene data show CDR1 as MNHNS and CDR2 as SASEGT. CDR3 length: 15 residues. The V gene lost 3 bases and the J gene lost 7 bases, with 19 bases spanning the gap. The CDR3 is CASSDGKLGKTEQYF. CDR3 DNA sequence: TGTGCCAGCAGTGATGGTAAGCTCGGGAAAACGGAGCAGTACTTC.

This rearrangement joins TRBV19 to TRBJ2-1; 7 bases are a match to TRBD1. The trim removed 6 bases at V and 7 bases at J, leaving 12 bases unmatched. The CDR3 loop spans 15 amino acids. From germline, CDR1 is LNHDA and CDR2 SQIVND (reference sequence). CDR3 amino acids: CASRGGQVGWNEQFF. The CDR3 nucleotides are TGTGCCAGTAGGGGTGGACAGGTGGGGTGGAATGAGCAGTTCTTC.

The CDR3 bases are TGTGCCAGCAGTGACCAACCGACAGGGGGCGGCTTTAGACTGTTTTTT. Translating it yields CASSDQPTGGGFRLFF. The chain is built from TRBV6-1 and TRBJ1-4; 10 nucleotides line up with TRBD1. Germline V CDR1 and CDR2: MNHNS, SASEGT. J gave up 13 bases and V 3 bases, and 14 bases lay outside the gene matches. This CDR3 comprises 16 residues.

This clone was detected only a few times. The rearrangement uses TRBV4-3 and TRBJ2-7, with 8 bases aligning to TRBD1. CDR1 and CDR2 (germline): LGHNA, YSLEER. Germline trimming cut 6 bases from V and 6 bases from J; bases unmatched to any gene: 7. The CDR3 has 13 residues. The CDR3 region is CASRAGQGTEQYF. CDR3 DNA sequence: TGCGCCAGCAGGGCAGGACAGGGTACCGAGCAGTACTTC.

This clone has a single count. The CDR3 spells CASSPRWGNEQYF. CDR3 nucleotide sequence: TGTGCCAGCTCACCACGGTGGGGCAACGAGCAGTACTTC. This chain uses TRBV18 with TRBJ2-7, with D perhaps matching TRBD1 (5 bases). CDR3 size: 13 residues. Trimming cost V 1 base and J 5 bases, with 9 bases left between them. Germline V CDR1 and CDR2: KGHSH, LQKENI. The complete variable domain, with remaining parts taken from reference TRBV18 and TRBJ2-7, reads NAGVMQNPRHLVRRRGQEARLRCSPMKGHSHVYWYRQLPEEGLKFMVYLQKENIIDESGMPKERFSAEFPKEGPSILRIQQVVRGDSAAYFCASSPRWGNEQYFGPGTRLTVT.

The V and J genes are TRBV30 and TRBJ1-4; TRBD1 agrees at 8 bases. In germline, CDR1 is GTSNPN, CDR2 SVGIG (reference sequence). The CDR3 is made up of 13 amino acids. Trimming removed 4 bases from V and 7 bases from J; junction bases left unmatched: 5. The CDR3 DNA reads as TGTGCCTGGACGGACAGGGCGGGTGAAAAACTGTTTTTT. Translation gives CAWTDRAGEKLFF. The complete variable domain, with remaining parts taken from reference TRBV30 and TRBJ1-4, reads SQTIHQWPATLVQPVGSPLSLECTVEGTSNPNLYWYRQAAGRGLQLLFYSVGIGQISSEVPQNLSASRPQDRQFILSSKKLLLSDSGFYLCAWTDRAGEKLFFGSGTQLSVL.

The genes are TRBV27 and TRBJ2-7, with TRBD1 matching 9 bases. Trimming at V came to 4 bases and at J to 5 bases, leaving 6 bases not matched to a gene. The CDR3 is 14 amino acids. The V gene's germline CDR1 is MNHEY and CDR2 SMNVEV (reference sequence). This CDR3 is CASSYEGQGDEQYF. CDR3 nucleotide sequence: TGTGCCAGCAGTTATGAGGGACAGGGCGACGAGCAGTACTTC.

The chain links TRBV2 to TRBJ1-1; D is perhaps TRBD1 (6 bases). V lost 6 bases and J 4 bases, leaving 18 bases between the germline ends. This CDR3 comprises 15 residues. Germline CDR1 is SNHLY and CDR2 is FYNNEI. The CDR3 DNA reads as TGTGCCAGCAGGCTGACAGGTTTGTTGAGCACTGAAGCTTTCTTT. It is translated as CASRLTGLLSTEAFF.

The chain has TRBV6-2 or TRBV6-3 and TRBJ2-3; possible D gene TRBD2, 6 bases. V gave up 2 bases and J gave up 7 bases, with 10 bases separating them. From germline, CDR1 is MNHEY and CDR2 SVGEGT. There are 13 residues in the CDR3. Written as DNA, the CDR3 is TGTGCCAGCAGTTACGCGGGAACGAATACGCAGTATTTT. Its translation is CASSYAGTNTQYF.

The chain combines TRBV28 with TRBJ2-1; TRBD2 aligns across 8 bases. The trim removed 5 bases at V and 6 bases at J, leaving 15 bases unmatched. The CDR3 is 17 amino acids. Looked up from germline, CDR1 is MDHEN and CDR2 is SYDVKM. CDR3 DNA sequence: TGTGCCAGCAGTCCCTGGACGACCGGGACTAGGGCCAATGAGCAGTTCTTC. Residues: CASSPWTTGTRANEQFF.

V is TRBV28 and J is TRBJ2-7; TRBD2 matches at 9 bases. The J segment lost 1 base and the V segment lost 6 bases, leaving 7 bases of the junction unmatched. There are 15 residues in the CDR3. Germline-derived CDR1 and CDR2 are MDHEN and SYDVKM. This chain's CDR3 is CASRRSGSTSYEQYF. Written as DNA, the CDR3 is TGTGCCAGCAGACGTAGCGGGAGTACTTCCTACGAGCAGTACTTC.

The CDR3 is CASRSGLAGTSTDTQYF. DNA of the CDR3: TGTGCCAGCAGGTCCGGACTAGCGGGAACTAGCACAGATACGCAGTATTTT. This chain links TRBV5-6 with TRBJ2-3; 12 bases are shared with TRBD2. With 5 bases clipped from V and 0 bases from J, the junction kept 7 bases outside the gene matches. Germline CDR1 is SGHDT and CDR2 is YYEEEE. CDR3 length: 17 amino acids.

The chain combines TRBV15 with TRBJ1-1; 9 bases line up with TRBD1. J lost 7 bases, V lost 1 base, and 4 bases had no gene match. The CDR3 totals 14 residues. Germline lookup yields CDR1 LNHNV and CDR2 YYDKDF (reference sequence). CDR3 DNA: TGTGCCACCAGCAGAGGGGACAGGGATCATGAAGCTTTCTTT. Its protein product is CATSRGDRDHEAFF.

This sequence joins TRBV18 and TRBJ1-2; 9 bases fit TRBD1. This CDR3 has 15 amino acids. Per germline, CDR1 KGHSH and CDR2 LQKENI. V lost 6 bases and J lost 2; bases outside the gene matches: 7. CDR3 coding DNA: TGTGCCAGCTCCCCGGACAGGGGTGTAAACTATGGCTACACCTTC. Encoded protein: CASSPDRGVNYGYTF.

On this clone: The same CDR3 is also encoded by other DNA sequences in this sample. The V call is TRBV24-1, the J call TRBJ2-2; TRBD1 matches 10 bases. The V segment lost 3 bases and the J segment 5 bases; nucleotides outside the gene matches: 5. The CDR3 is 16 amino acids. The V gene's germline CDR1 is KGHDR and CDR2 SFDVKD. CDR3 in DNA: TGTGCCACCAGTGATCCCGGGACAGGGGTAACCGGGGAGCTGTTTTTT. Translating gives CATSDPGTGVTGELFF.

The V call is TRBV28, the J call TRBJ1-5; TRBD1 matches 7 bases. CDR1 and CDR2 from the germline V gene are MDHEN and SYDVKM. With 4 bases clipped from V and 5 bases from J, the junction kept 2 bases outside the gene matches. The length of the CDR3 is 13 residues. CDR3 in DNA: TGTGCCAGCAGTTCAGACAGGGATCAGCCCCAGCATTTT. It codes for CASSSDRDQPQHF. Full variable domain (missing parts from reference TRBV28 and TRBJ1-5): DVKVTQSSRYLVKRTGEKVFLECVQDMDHENMFWYRQDPGLGLRLIYFSYDVKMKEKGDIPEGYSVSREKKERFSLILESASTNQTSMYLCASSSDRDQPQHFGDGTRLSIL.

The rearrangement uses TRBV6-2 or TRBV6-3 and TRBJ1-5; tentatively, D is TRBD1 (5 bases). The CDR3 is 14 amino acids. CDR1 MNHEY and CDR2 SVGEGT come from the germline V gene. V lost 6 bases and J 1 base, leaving 10 bases between the germline ends. This chain's CDR3 is CASSPSGSNQPQHF. The CDR3 nucleotides are TGTGCCAGCAGCCCCTCAGGGAGCAATCAGCCCCAGCATTTT.

The chain couples TRBV7-2 to TRBJ1-1, with TRBD1 as a possible D gene (6 bases). The CDR3 has 13 residues. Trimming cost V 1 base and J 7 bases, with 10 bases left between them. Per the germline V gene, CDR1 is SGHTA and CDR2 is FQGNSA. The CDR3 loop is CASSLEPRGEAFF. DNA for the CDR3: TGTGCCAGCAGCTTAGAACCCAGGGGTGAAGCTTTCTTT.

V usage is TRBV5-4 and J usage is TRBJ1-1; D remains unclear. V was cut by 5 bases and J by 4 bases, with 9 bases left in between. The CDR3 runs 12 residues. CDR1 is SGHNT and CDR2 is YYREEE in the germline V gene (reference sequence). The CDR3 bases are TGTGCCAGCAGTACTCCGGGCACTGAAGCTTTCTTT. The encoded protein is CASSTPGTEAFF.

The chain joins TRBV7-9 to TRBJ1-1, with unresolved D. V was trimmed by 6 bases and J by 0 bases, leaving 20 bases between them. The CDR3 has 17 residues. Per germline, CDR1 SEHNR and CDR2 FQNEAQ (reference sequence). DNA of the CDR3: TGTGCCAGCAGGGCCCCATTAAAACAGAGCATGAACACTGAAGCTTTCTTT. This codes for CASRAPLKQSMNTEAFF.

The chain couples TRBV5-4 to TRBJ2-5, with 10 bases aligning to TRBD2. The CDR3 contains 15 residues. The germline V gene has CDR1 SGHNT and CDR2 YYREEE (reference sequence). The ends lost 3 bases at V and 5 bases at J; junction bases unmatched: 7. CDR3 nucleotide sequence: TGTGCCAGCAGCTCCCGACTAGCGGGTACTGAGACCCAGTACTTC. This translates into CASSSRLAGTETQYF.

This clone was picked up one time. The V gene is TRBV7-2, the J gene TRBJ1-2; the match to TRBD1 covers 8 bases. V shed 4 bases and J 2 bases; nucleotides not matched to a gene: 6. Germline V gene sequence: CDR1 SGHTA, CDR2 FQGNSA. The CDR3 is 15 residues long. The CDR3 spells CASSSDYRGNYGYTF. CDR3 DNA sequence: TGTGCCAGCAGCTCCGATTACAGGGGGAACTATGGCTACACCTTC.

A single count supports this clone. The chain uses TRBV5-8 and TRBJ2-3, with D perhaps matching TRBD1 (5 bases). Germline CDR1 reads SGHTS; CDR2 reads YDEGEE. CDR3 length: 14 residues. V lost 4 bases to trimming and J lost 0 bases, with 9 bases between them. The CDR3 reads CASSRTLSTDTQYF. CDR3 nucleotide sequence: TGTGCCAGCAGCCGGACACTCAGCACAGATACGCAGTATTTT.